This T cell receptor beta chain is from a study of T cell responses to AZD1222 COVID-19 vaccine. Study-level findings and limits: Nearly half of spike-specific TCRs reportedly target unmutated variant regions. Breadth and depth of Spike-specific TCRs rose after two AZD1222 doses.

CDR3 length: 14 residues. V gave up 4 bases and J gave up 6 bases, with 16 bases separating them. Germline lookup yields CDR1 MDHEN and CDR2 SYDVKM. Only in-frame clones appear in the TCRdb table, and some are missing; sequencing was by immunoSEQ multiplex PCR. The sample shows approximately 70,000 clones, roughly 80% of them seen only once. In regard to this clone: The target antigen is unknown.

J is TRBJ2-7 and V is TRBV28; D is possibly TRBD1 or TRBD2 (7 bases each). The TCR was taken from an adult in good health. This material consisted of peripheral blood, taken on day 0 of AZD1222 vaccination. CDR3: CASSSRQGGVEQYF. In DNA form, the CDR3 reads TGTGCCAGCAGTTCACGACAGGGAGGGGTCGAGCAGTACTTC.